These 20 T cell receptor beta chains came from one sample sequenced in a study of molecular identifiers for immune sequencing clone quantification. Via MiXCR, TCRdb re-called the PCR reads, giving one row per CDR3 protein. Here the sample spans more than 60,000 distinct CDR3 sequences, about a sixth being singletons. The sample comprised naive CD8+ T cells from blood, with Jurkat cell RNA spiked in. The subset here: FACS-sorted CD8+CD4-CCR7+CD45RA+ naive T cells. The receptors stem from a human donor in good health. Some libraries in this study had Jurkat cell RNA spiked in.

The table lists this clonotype with many counts. This chain uses TRBV5-1 with TRBJ1-6; 8 bases are shared with TRBD1. This CDR3 is 17 amino acids long. The trim removed 3 bases at V and 8 bases at J, leaving 13 bases unmatched. Germline V CDR1 and CDR2: SGHRS, YFSETQ. The CDR3 is CASSWTDGQGKYSPLHF. CDR3 nucleotide sequence: TGCGCCAGCAGCTGGACGGACGGACAGGGAAAGTATTCACCCCTCCACTTT.

CDR3 residues: CASSWGAGPNNEQFF. The CDR3 DNA follows: TGCGCCAGCAGCTGGGGGGCGGGACCCAACAATGAGCAGTTCTTC. This chain uses TRBV5-1 with TRBJ2-1; D possibly uses TRBD1 or TRBD2 (6 bases each). The CDR3 runs to 15 residues. Germline CDR1 and CDR2: SGHRS and YFSETQ. V gave up 3 bases and J gave up 5 bases, with 15 bases separating them.

This clonotype has a count of ten or more. The V gene is TRBV7-2, the J gene TRBJ2-7, with D possibly being TRBD2 (5 bases). The V gene's germline CDR1 is SGHTA and CDR2 FQGNSA. This CDR3 has 15 amino acids. V lost 1 base to trimming and J lost 0 bases, with 10 bases between them. The CDR3 loop is CASSLVIASSYEQYF. CDR3 coding DNA: TGTGCCAGCAGCTTAGTAATAGCGTCCTCCTACGAGCAGTACTTC.

This clonotype has a count of ten or more. The CDR3 loop is CATSKGTGYEQYF. The CDR3 DNA sequence: TGTGCCACCAGCAAAGGGACAGGCTACGAGCAGTACTTC. The V call is TRBV15, the J call TRBJ2-7, with 8 bases that match TRBD1. This CDR3 has 13 residues. The J segment lost 3 bases and the V segment lost 4 bases, leaving 2 bases of the junction unmatched. Germline V gene lookup returns CDR1 LNHNV and CDR2 YYDKDF (reference sequence).

This clonotype appeared once. A much bigger clone sits one base away, suggesting this may be a read error. The CDR3 reads CASSPPIAGAYNEQFF. The CDR3 DNA sequence: TGTGCCAGCTCACCACCCATAGCGGGAGCGTACAATGAGCAGTTCTTC. The V gene is TRBV18, the J gene TRBJ2-1; 9 nucleotides line up with TRBD2. The germline V gene encodes CDR1 KGHSH and CDR2 LQKENI. The V and J ends lost 0 bases and 4 bases, in that order; junction bases with no gene match: 4. This CDR3 is built from 16 residues.

This clonotype was recorded many times. This chain links TRBV20-1 with TRBJ2-1, with 12 positions matching TRBD2. With V trimmed by 1 base and J by 2 bases, 9 bases remained unmatched. Per germline, CDR1 DFQATT and CDR2 SNEGSKA (reference sequence). CDR3 size: 18 residues. The CDR3 DNA follows: TGCAGTGCTAGAGGACCTAGCGGGAGGGATCGAACCTACAATGAGCAGTTCTTC. Its protein is CSARGPSGRDRTYNEQFF.

This clonotype has a count of ten or more. This chain connects TRBV4-1 to TRBJ1-2, with TRBD1 matching over 9 bases. J was trimmed by 7 bases and V by 0 bases; bases with no gene match: 9. From germline, CDR1 is MGHRA and CDR2 YSYEKL. This CDR3 comprises 16 residues. In DNA, the CDR3 is TGCGCCAGCAGCCAAGATGATTTGACAGGGGGTGGTGGCTACACCTTC. It codes for CASSQDDLTGGGGYTF.

This clonotype was detected ten times or more. This chain links TRBV24-1 with TRBJ1-5; D is unresolved. This CDR3 spans 13 amino acids. Germline-derived CDR1 and CDR2 are KGHDR and SFDVKD. Trimming removed 12 bases at V and 0 bases at J, with 11 bases between. The chain's CDR3 is CAPPTDSNQPQHF. The CDR3 DNA follows: TGTGCCCCCCCGACGGATAGCAATCAGCCCCAGCATTTT.

This clonotype was observed a handful of times. This sequence joins TRBV19 and TRBJ2-1, with 9 nucleotides matching TRBD1. Germline CDR1 is LNHDA and CDR2 is SQIVND (reference sequence). Unmatched junction bases numbered 8, after V lost 4 bases and J lost 4 bases. This CDR3 has 16 amino acids. The CDR3 region is CASSTGQGVPYNEQFF. For the CDR3, the DNA is TGTGCCAGTAGTACGGGACAGGGTGTACCGTACAATGAGCAGTTCTTC.

This clonotype has ten or more counts. The chain has TRBV29-1 and TRBJ1-4; 9 bases fit TRBD1. The CDR3 is 14 amino acids. In germline, CDR1 is SQVTM, CDR2 ANQGSEA. J gave up 4 bases and V 3 bases, and 3 bases lay outside the gene matches. The CDR3 DNA sequence: TGCAGCGTTGACCCGGGACAGGGTAATGAAAAACTGTTTTTT. Amino acid sequence: CSVDPGQGNEKLFF.

This chain joins TRBV5-1 and TRBJ1-1; weak D call: TRBD1 (5 bases). From germline, CDR1 is SGHRS and CDR2 YFSETQ. The V end lost 1 base, the J end lost 4 bases, and 14 bases lay between the germline ends. The CDR3 length is 15 residues. CDR3 bases: TGCGCCAGCAGCTTGAAGTTTCAGGGCGGCACTGAAGCTTTCTTT. This encodes CASSLKFQGGTEAFF.

This clonotype was seen many times. The chain joins TRBV14 to TRBJ2-5; D not certain. Trimming stripped 5 bases from V and 2 bases from J, with 9 bases between. Germline assignment: CDR1 SGHDN and CDR2 FVKESK. The CDR3 extends over 13 amino acids. The CDR3 loop reads CASSSFFQETQYF. The CDR3 DNA reads as TGTGCCAGCAGCTCTTTTTTTCAAGAGACCCAGTACTTC.

There are many counts of this clonotype. The genes are TRBV4-3 and TRBJ1-3; no firm D call. Germline V gene data show CDR1 as LGHNA and CDR2 as YSLEER. Trimming removed 0 bases from V and 1 base from J, with 16 bases in between. This CDR3 is built from 18 residues. In nucleotides, the CDR3 is TGCGCCAGCAGCCAAGATAATAGAGCGATTTATTCTGGAAACACCATATATTTT. Amino acids: CASSQDNRAIYSGNTIYF.

This clonotype was recorded many times. The chain carries TRBV20-1 and TRBJ2-7, with a possible D match to TRBD2 (5 bases). The V end lost 3 bases, the J end lost 4 bases, and 16 bases lay between the germline ends. The length of the CDR3 is 14 residues. The germline V gene encodes CDR1 DFQATT and CDR2 SNEGSKA (reference sequence). The CDR3 loop is CSARPDWSGYEQYF. The CDR3 region has the DNA TGCAGTGCTAGGCCGGACTGGTCGGGTTACGAGCAGTACTTC.

This clonotype was detected ten times or more. The chain has TRBV15 and TRBJ2-2; D is uncertain. V lost 7 bases, J lost 2 bases, and 17 bases lay in between. CDR1 and CDR2 (germline): LNHNV, YYDKDF (reference sequence). This CDR3 has 16 residues. In DNA form, the CDR3 reads TGTGCCACCACTCGGTTTGATGGGATTAACACCGGGGAGCTGTTTTTT. The encoded protein is CATTRFDGINTGELFF.

Turning to this clonotype: A much larger clone differs by one base, so this may be a read error. The J gene is TRBJ2-4, the V gene TRBV4-1; D is uncertain. Trimming pared 4 bases from V and 8 bases from J, leaving 12 bases between. Germline CDR1 MGHRA, CDR2 YSYEKL. This CDR3 contains 13 residues. The CDR3 sequence: CASSPDKEDIQYF. In DNA, the CDR3 is TGCGCCAGCAGCCCAGACAAAGAAGACATTCAGTACTTC.

A remark on this clonotype: This may come from a read error, since a much larger clone is one base off. This chain joins TRBV11-2 and TRBJ1-1, with D tentatively TRBD1 (6 bases). V was shortened by 4 bases and J by 10 bases, with 22 bases between the two germline ends. This CDR3 is built from 15 residues. Germline V CDR1 and CDR2: SGHAT, FQNNGV. The CDR3: CASSSRDNYPDGAFF. The CDR3 nucleotides are TGTGCCAGCAGCTCTCGGGACAATTACCCCGATGGAGCTTTCTTT.

In its sample, this clonotype was seen many times. The J gene is TRBJ2-5, the V gene TRBV7-9; D is uncertain. V shed 2 bases and J shed 7 bases, with 11 bases lying between them. The CDR3 spans 13 residues. Germline CDR1 SEHNR, CDR2 FQNEAQ (reference sequence). The CDR3 nucleotides are TGTGCCAGCAGCTTATCAGCCTTTGGGACCCAGTACTTC. This sequence encodes CASSLSAFGTQYF.

This clonotype has at least ten counts. The V and J genes are TRBV5-1 and TRBJ1-6; 9 nucleotides agree with TRBD1. Germline V gives CDR1 SGHRS, CDR2 YFSETQ. V shed 3 bases, J shed 7 bases, and the junction held 2 bases outside the gene matches. The CDR3 sequence is 14 residues long. This chain's CDR3 is CASSSQGANSPLHF. The DNA for the CDR3 is TGCGCCAGCAGCTCACAGGGGGCCAATTCACCCCTCCACTTT.

This clonotype was recorded only once. Given a much more abundant clone one base away, this may be a read error. The rearrangement uses TRBV27 and TRBJ1-1; possible D gene TRBD1, 5 bases. The germline gives CDR1 MNHEY, CDR2 SMNVEV (reference sequence). CDR3 size: 15 residues. The CDR3 here is CAGSPRGGTNTEAFF. CDR3 bases: TGTGCCGGCAGTCCTCGGGGAGGGACGAACACTGAAGCTTTCTTT.